Detailed here is one T cell receptor (beta chain). Sequenced by immunoSEQ multiplex PCR; TCRdb stores in-frame clones only, minus some. The table includes about 85,000 clones, almost 90% detected once. The CDR3 length is 15 residues. Trimming stripped 3 bases from V and 7 bases from J, with 17 bases between. Looked up from germline, CDR1 is PRHDT and CDR2 is FYEKMQ (reference sequence). This sample is drawn from a study of blood T cell repertoires in COVID-19. Sequenced: peripheral blood. This clonotype originated in a woman over 75 with acute or convalescent COVID-19. The rearrangement links TRBV13 to TRBJ2-3, with D unresolved. The CDR3 region is CASSLGHSGVNTQYF. The CDR3 DNA sequence: TGTGCCAGCAGCTTGGGCCACTCAGGCGTGAATACGCAGTATTTT. Complete variable domain (other parts from reference TRBV13 and TRBJ2-3): AAGVIQSPRHLIKEKRETATLKCYPIPRHDTVYWYQQGPGQDPQFLISFYEKMQSDKGSIPDRFSAQQFSDYHSELNMSSLELGDSALYFCASSLGHSGVNTQYFGPGTRLTVL.